The next 26 T cell receptor beta chains were all read from a single sample in a study of cytomegalovirus exposure and HLA in healthy donors. Amplification used 60 Vbeta primers and 13 Jbeta primers. Sequencing used immunoSEQ multiplex PCR; TCRdb keeps in-frame clones, though not all of them. Here the sample spans approximately 240,000 clones, just over 75% being singletons. Input material: PBMCs. These receptors all stem from a woman aged 55-69 years in good health and CMV-seropositive.

The V call is TRBV10-2, the J call TRBJ1-1, with 7 bases identical to TRBD1. This CDR3 contains 12 residues. The junction had 11 bases not matched to a gene; V was cut back by 9 bases and J by 10 bases. CDR1 and CDR2 (germline): WSHSY, SAAADI. Here the CDR3 reads CARLDRRLAAFF. The CDR3 nucleotides are TGCGCCAGGTTGGACAGGCGACTTGCAGCTTTCTTT.

V and J are TRBV28 and TRBJ1-2; weak D call: TRBD1 (5 bases). The CDR3 length is 15 residues. V was trimmed by 5 bases and J by 2 bases, leaving 15 bases between them. Germline V gene data show CDR1 as MDHEN and CDR2 as SYDVKM. CDR3 loop: CASSPTWGTNYGYTF. CDR3 in DNA: TGTGCCAGCAGTCCAACCTGGGGCACCAACTATGGCTACACCTTC.

This clone was seen a few times. The chain uses TRBV7-9 and TRBJ1-1; the D gene is possibly TRBD1 (5 bases). The germline V and J ends were trimmed by 4 bases and 1 base, with 10 bases remaining between them. CDR1 and CDR2 (germline): SEHNR, FQNEAQ (reference sequence). This CDR3 contains 14 residues. In DNA form, the CDR3 reads TGTGCCAGCAGCTACCAGGGTTCGAACACTGAAGCTTTCTTT. Translated, it gives CASSYQGSNTEAFF. The full variable domain, in which reference TRBV7-9 and TRBJ1-1 provide the parts outside the CDR3, is DTGVSQNPRHKITKRGQNVTFRCDPISEHNRLYWYRQTLGQGPEFLTYFQNEAQLEKSRLLSDRFSAERPKGSFSTLEIQRTEQGDSAMYLCASSYQGSNTEAFFGQGTRLTVV.

This sequence joins TRBV7-2 and TRBJ1-6; D not certain. Germline V gives CDR1 SGHTA, CDR2 FQGNSA. The CDR3 totals 15 residues. The V end was cut by 2 bases, the J end by 5 bases, with 10 bases between. The CDR3 is CASSLMTADNSPLHF. The CDR3 bases are TGTGCCAGCAGCTTAATGACGGCGGATAATTCACCCCTCCACTTT.

The chain employs TRBV7-9 and TRBJ1-2; tentative D call: TRBD1 (5 bases). The CDR3 has 14 residues. Germline V gives CDR1 SEHNR, CDR2 FQNEAQ (reference sequence). V lost 5 bases and J 8 bases, leaving 18 bases between the germline ends. CDR3 sequence (DNA): TGTGCCAGCAGCGGGGGAGGGCCCTACGGGGGCTACACCTTC. Protein: CASSGGGPYGGYTF.

The chain carries TRBV11-1 and TRBJ2-3; TRBD2 is a possible D gene (6 bases). The V gene's germline CDR1 is SGHAT and CDR2 FQDESV (reference sequence). The V end was cut by 5 bases, the J end by 5 bases, with 17 bases between. This CDR3 region has 15 residues. CDR3 sequence: CASSTSPSSEDTQYF. The CDR3 DNA reads as TGTGCCAGCAGCACCTCACCCTCTAGCGAAGATACGCAGTATTTT.

The chain combines TRBV5-1 with TRBJ1-1, with D perhaps TRBD1 (5 bases). The V and J ends lost 1 base and 2 bases respectively, with 9 bases between them. The CDR3 runs 14 residues. The germline gives CDR1 SGHRS, CDR2 YFSETQ. For the CDR3, the DNA is TGCGCCAGCAGCTTGACAGGATACAACACTGAAGCTTTCTTT. Protein: CASSLTGYNTEAFF.

The J gene is TRBJ2-1, the V gene TRBV10-3, with TRBD2 matching 8 bases. This CDR3 is built from 16 residues. V gave up 3 bases and J gave up 7 bases; unmatched junction bases: 11. From germline, CDR1 is ENHRY and CDR2 SYGVKD. CDR3 DNA sequence: TGTGCCATCAGTGACAACAGCGGGAGTATGCGGAATGAGCAGTTCTTC. Translated, it gives CAISDNSGSMRNEQFF.

The CDR3 DNA reads as TGTGCCAGCTCACCACCGAATAGCAGAGACACTGAAGCTTTCTTT. This sequence encodes CASSPPNSRDTEAFF. The chain combines TRBV18 with TRBJ1-1, with D unresolved. This CDR3 is built from 15 residues. Germline V gene data show CDR1 as KGHSH and CDR2 as LQKENI. Trimming took 0 bases from V and 3 from J, leaving 11 bases between them. Complete variable domain (other parts from reference TRBV18 and TRBJ1-1): NAGVMQNPRHLVRRRGQEARLRCSPMKGHSHVYWYRQLPEEGLKFMVYLQKENIIDESGMPKERFSAEFPKEGPSILRIQQVVRGDSAAYFCASSPPNSRDTEAFFGQGTRLTVV.

This chain uses TRBV29-1 with TRBJ1-1; D not certain. The CDR3 loop spans 11 amino acids. Trimming shortened V by 3 bases and J by 1 base, and 3 bases separated the two germline ends. Germline values: CDR1 SQVTM, CDR2 ANQGSEA. CDR3 DNA sequence: TGCAGCGTTGACAAGAACACTGAAGCTTTCTTT. This sequence encodes CSVDKNTEAFF.

This rearrangement joins TRBV19 to TRBJ2-2; no definite D call. This CDR3 contains 15 residues. Deletions cut 6 bases from V and 0 bases from J, with 11 bases between. Germline CDR1 reads LNHDA; CDR2 reads SQIVND (reference sequence). The CDR3 reads CASRRYQPNTGELFF. DNA for the CDR3: TGTGCCAGTAGGAGGTACCAACCGAACACCGGGGAGCTGTTTTTT.

The rearrangement joins TRBV2 to TRBJ1-4; D perhaps matches TRBD1 (5 bases). CDR3 length: 13 amino acids. The germline CDR1 and CDR2 sequences are SNHLY and FYNNEI. Trimming pared 7 bases from V and 6 bases from J, leaving 12 bases between. CDR3 sequence reads: CASKQVMYEKLFF. Here the CDR3 DNA reads TGTGCCAGCAAACAGGTTATGTATGAAAAACTGTTTTTT.

This clone appeared a few times. The rearrangement joins TRBV15 to TRBJ1-4; 7 bases fit TRBD1. V lost 3 bases and J lost 8; bases outside the gene matches: 9. The CDR3 is 15 amino acids. The V gene's germline CDR1 is LNHNV and CDR2 YYDKDF (reference sequence). CDR3 sequence (DNA): TGTGCCACCAGCAGGAGACAGGGACGTAGAGAAAAACTGTTTTTT. Protein: CATSRRQGRREKLFF.

The gene calls are TRBV6-5 and TRBJ1-5, with 9 nucleotides matching TRBD1. The V gene end was trimmed by 7 bases and the J gene end by 7 bases; junction bases not matched to a gene: 5. The CDR3 spans 13 residues. Germline CDR1 reads MNHEY; CDR2 reads SVGAGI. DNA of the CDR3: TGTGCCAGCAAACAGGGGGCCTACCAGCCCCAGCATTTT. Its protein product is CASKQGAYQPQHF.

The chain employs TRBV2 and TRBJ2-2; D might be TRBD1 (5 bases). Trimming left V 1 base short and J 7 bases short, with 7 bases between. The germline V gene has CDR1 SNHLY and CDR2 FYNNEI. The CDR3 contains 13 residues. The CDR3 region is CASSEEGFGELFF. The CDR3 DNA sequence: TGTGCCAGCAGTGAAGAGGGGTTCGGGGAGCTGTTTTTT.

V usage is TRBV4-1 and J usage is TRBJ2-1, with TRBD2 matching 12 bases. V dropped 3 bases and J dropped 3; count of bases not matched to a gene: 3. Germline loops: CDR1 MGHRA, CDR2 YSYEKL. CDR3 length: 16 residues. CDR3: CASSQTSGRSYNEQFF. The CDR3, as DNA: TGCGCCAGCAGCCAGACTAGCGGGAGAAGCTACAATGAGCAGTTCTTC.

This chain joins TRBV6-1 and TRBJ2-7; TRBD1 might be the D (6 bases). The CDR3 length is 12 residues. Germline CDR1 MNHNS, CDR2 SASEGT. V lost 6 bases to trimming and J lost 7 bases, with 13 bases between them. The CDR3 DNA sequence: TGTGCCAGCAGAGCAACGAGGGGGGAGCAGTACTTC. This codes for CASRATRGEQYF.

As concerns this clone: Additional DNA sequences in this sample encode the identical CDR3. This sequence joins TRBV2 and TRBJ2-3, with D uncertain. The CDR3 sequence is 14 residues long. The V end was cut by 4 bases, the J end by 0 bases, with 8 bases between. Germline V lookup: CDR1 SNHLY, CDR2 FYNNEI. DNA for the CDR3: TGTGCCAGCAGTGGTCGCGCGAGCACAGATACGCAGTATTTT. It specifies CASSGRASTDTQYF.

The chain carries TRBV5-1 and TRBJ2-7, with D perhaps matching TRBD1 (6 bases). This CDR3 comprises 18 residues. CDR1 is SGHRS, CDR2 YFSETQ, per germline. The V end lost 0 bases, the J end lost 2 bases, and 21 bases lay between the germline ends. The CDR3: CASSLERPGVSKAYEQYF. In DNA form, the CDR3 reads TGCGCCAGCAGCTTGGAGAGGCCAGGGGTTTCCAAAGCCTACGAGCAGTACTTC.

The CDR3 DNA is TGTGCCAGCAGTCGCACTCGACAGGGGTATGGCTACACCTTC. It yields the protein CASSRTRQGYGYTF. The V call is TRBV6-5, the J call TRBJ1-2; 8 bases are a match to TRBD1. Germline V lookup: CDR1 MNHEY, CDR2 SVGAGI. With 5 bases clipped from V and 5 bases from J, the junction kept 7 bases outside the gene matches. CDR3 length equals 14 residues.

The gene calls are TRBV7-8 and TRBJ1-1; tentative D call: TRBD1 (6 bases). There are 15 residues in the CDR3. The ends were cut back, 4 bases at V and 0 bases at J, with 12 bases in the middle. Germline-derived CDR1 and CDR2 are SGHVS and FQNEAQ. The DNA of the CDR3 is TGTGCCAGCAGCTCCCGGACAGCAATGAACACTGAAGCTTTCTTT. Its protein product is CASSSRTAMNTEAFF.

This clone was counted a single time. The V and J genes are TRBV10-1 and TRBJ2-3; TRBD1 agrees at 8 bases. The CDR3 is made up of 16 amino acids. The germline V gene encodes CDR1 WNHNN and CDR2 SYGVQD (reference sequence). J gave up 0 bases and V 6 bases, and 8 bases lay outside the gene matches. The CDR3 here is CASSPRQGRSTDTQYF. The CDR3 region has the DNA TGCGCCAGCAGCCCACGACAGGGGAGAAGCACAGATACGCAGTATTTT.

This clone has a handful of counts. This chain links TRBV25-1 with TRBJ1-3, with 8 bases aligning to TRBD1. V dropped 4 bases and J dropped 2; count of bases not matched to a gene: 1. The CDR3 runs to 14 residues. CDR1 and CDR2 from the germline V gene are MGHDK and SYGVNS. The CDR3: CASSVRGPGNTIYF. The CDR3 DNA reads as TGTGCCAGCAGTGTCAGGGGGCCTGGAAACACCATATATTTT. Using reference TRBV25-1 and TRBJ1-3 for the parts outside the CDR3, the full variable domain is EADIYQTPRYLVIGTGKKITLECSQTMGHDKMYWYQQDPGMELHLIHYSYGVNSTEKGDLSSESTVSRIRTEHFPLTLESARPSHTSQYLCASSVRGPGNTIYFGEGSWLTVV.

J is TRBJ2-7 and V is TRBV10-3; 8 bases line up with TRBD2. The junction had 2 bases not matched to a gene; V was cut back by 4 bases and J by 3 bases. The CDR3 runs to 13 residues. The germline gives CDR1 ENHRY, CDR2 SYGVKD. Here the CDR3 DNA reads TGTGCCATCAGTGGCGGGGGGAACTACGAGCAGTACTTC. Protein product: CAISGGGNYEQYF.

The J gene is TRBJ2-1, the V gene TRBV7-9; 8 positions match TRBD2. Trimming cost V 2 bases and J 10 bases; bases outside gene matches: 7. The CDR3 contains 14 residues. In germline, CDR1 is SEHNR, CDR2 FQNEAQ (reference sequence). DNA for the CDR3: TGTGCCAGCAGCTTACTTGTTAGCGGGGTGGAGCAGTTCTTC. Its protein is CASSLLVSGVEQFF. Drawing the rest from reference TRBV7-9 and TRBJ2-1, the complete variable domain is DTGVSQNPRHKITKRGQNVTFRCDPISEHNRLYWYRQTLGQGPEFLTYFQNEAQLEKSRLLSDRFSAERPKGSFSTLEIQRTEQGDSAMYLCASSLLVSGVEQFFGPGTRLTVL.

This clone appeared a few times. The V gene is TRBV7-9, the J gene TRBJ1-2; D remains ambiguous. V gave up 7 bases and J gave up 4 bases, with 13 bases separating them. From germline, CDR1 is SEHNR and CDR2 FQNEAQ (reference sequence). CDR3 length: 13 amino acids. CDR3 coding DNA: TGTGCCAGCACCCTCGCCGGGGTCTATGGCTACACCTTC. Residues: CASTLAGVYGYTF.